Each of the 28 T cell receptor beta chains below was sequenced from the same sample in a study of T-cell reconstitution after alpha-beta-depleted transplantation in children. Unique molecular identifiers tagged the TCRbeta library. TCRdb re-called the PCR reads through MiXCR, storing one row per CDR3 protein. Found here are nearly 250,000 distinct CDR3 sequences, approximately 8% of them singletons; the top ten hold just under 6.5%. Sequenced here: PBMCs, mostly from graft donor cells, sampled 180 days after TCRalphabeta/CD19-depleted stem cell transplant. The origin of the receptors is a male patient between 5 and 17 years old who had a stem cell transplant for acute lymphoblastic leukemia, so the T cells may come from the graft donor.

The V gene is TRBV7-2, the J gene TRBJ1-2; 12 positions agree with TRBD1. Per the germline V gene, CDR1 is SGHTA and CDR2 is FQGNSA. V trimming: 1 base; J trimming: 6 bases; junction bases outside the gene matches: 6. The CDR3 sequence is 16 residues long. The CDR3 coding sequence is TGTGCCAGCAGCTTAGATGCCGGGACAGGGGGCCATGGCTACACCTTC. Translating gives CASSLDAGTGGHGYTF.

The table lists this clonotype with many counts. The rearrangement links TRBV7-6 to TRBJ1-1, with D uncertain. CDR1 and CDR2 from the germline V gene are SGHVS and FNYEAQ. V was clipped by 1 base and J by 11 bases, with 26 bases between them. This CDR3 is 17 amino acids long. Written as DNA, the CDR3 is TGTGCCAGCAGCTTAGAACCCCCCACACGGCCTATCGTCGGTGCTTTCTTT. Amino acid sequence: CASSLEPPTRPIVGAFF. Using reference TRBV7-6 and TRBJ1-1 for the parts outside the CDR3, the full variable domain is GAGVSQSPRYKVTKRGQDVALRCDPISGHVSLYWYRQALGQGPEFLTYFNYEAQQDKSGLPNDRFSAERPEGSISTLTIQRTEQRDSAMYRCASSLEPPTRPIVGAFFGQGTRLTVV.

This clonotype was recorded at least ten times. CDR3 sequence reads: CASMTVRPWVAGELFF. Here the CDR3 DNA reads TGTGCCAGTATGACCGTACGGCCCTGGGTTGCCGGGGAGCTGTTTTTT. This rearrangement joins TRBV19 to TRBJ2-2; D call uncertain. CDR3 length equals 16 residues. CDR1 is LNHDA, CDR2 SQIVND, per germline (reference sequence). V lost 7 bases to trimming and J lost 6 bases, with 21 bases between them.

V is TRBV6-6 and J is TRBJ2-5; D not resolved. CDR3 length: 11 amino acids. From germline, CDR1 is MNHNY and CDR2 SVGAGI (reference sequence). Trimming removed 6 bases at V and 5 bases at J, with 7 bases between. CDR3 nucleotide sequence: TGTGCCAGCAGAAGGCAGGAGACCCAGTACTTC. This translates into CASRRQETQYF.

This clonotype was observed many times. The chain couples TRBV2 to TRBJ2-1, with a possible D match to TRBD2 (6 bases). CDR1 and CDR2 (germline): SNHLY, FYNNEI. With 10 bases removed from V and 9 bases from J, the gap between germline ends came to 16 bases. This CDR3 is 12 amino acids long. The CDR3 bases are TGTGCCACTACGGGGGTGCGGGGTGAGCAGTTCTTC. It encodes CATTGVRGEQFF. Full variable domain (rest looked up from reference TRBV2 and TRBJ2-1): EPEVTQTPSHQVTQMGQEVILRCVPISNHLYFYWYRQILGQKVEFLVSFYNNEISEKSEIFDDQFSVERPDGSNFTLKIRSTKLEDSAMYFCATTGVRGEQFFGPGTRLTVL.

This chain uses TRBV6-1 with TRBJ1-1, with 8 bases lining up with TRBD1. The V segment lost 3 bases and the J segment 6 bases; nucleotides outside the gene matches: 6. CDR1 is MNHNS and CDR2 is SASEGT in the germline V gene. The CDR3 extends over 14 amino acids. The CDR3 bases are TGTGCCAGCAGTGAGAACAGGGGGACCTCTGAAGCTTTCTTT. It yields the protein CASSENRGTSEAFF.

Many counts were recorded for this clonotype. This chain connects TRBV12-3 or TRBV12-4 to TRBJ2-5; 11 bases fit TRBD1. J was trimmed by 4 bases and V by 5 bases; bases with no gene match: 3. CDR3 length equals 14 residues. The chain's CDR3 is CASSIGTGGETQYF. The CDR3 nucleotides read TGTGCCAGCAGTATCGGGACAGGGGGAGAGACCCAGTACTTC.

This clonotype was detected many times. DNA of the CDR3: TGCAGTGCTTCTATACTAGCGGGAAGATCAGATACGCAGTATTTT. Protein product: CSASILAGRSDTQYF. This chain uses TRBV20-1 with TRBJ2-3, with 10 bases fitting TRBD2. Unmatched junction bases numbered 9, after V lost 5 bases and J lost 4 bases. The CDR3 consists of 15 residues. Looked up from germline, CDR1 is DFQATT and CDR2 is SNEGSKA (reference sequence).

With regard to this clonotype: This may arise from a read error, as a much more abundant clone is one base away. The V and J genes are TRBV7-9 and TRBJ2-7; D gene ambiguous. Per the germline V gene, CDR1 is SEHNR and CDR2 is FQNEAQ (reference sequence). There are 13 residues in the CDR3. The CDR3 sequence is CASSLETYYGQYF. The CDR3 DNA follows: TGTGCCAGCAGCTTAGAGACGTACTACGGGCAGTACTTC.

This clonotype showed up many times. The V and J genes are TRBV27 and TRBJ2-2; D may be TRBD2 (6 bases). CDR1 MNHEY and CDR2 SMNVEV come from the germline V gene (reference sequence). Deletions cut 7 bases from V and 6 bases from J, with 12 bases between. This CDR3 comprises 13 residues. The CDR3 protein is CASTGGDAGELFF. CDR3 bases: TGTGCCAGCACAGGAGGGGATGCCGGGGAGCTGTTTTTT.

This clonotype was picked up many times. The genes are TRBV28 and TRBJ2-7; tentative D call: TRBD1 (7 bases). This CDR3 region has 14 residues. V dropped 6 bases and J dropped 6 bases, with 18 bases sitting between them. CDR1 and CDR2 from the germline V gene are MDHEN and SYDVKM. This chain's CDR3 is CASSPAGGGFEQYF. The CDR3 DNA sequence: TGTGCCAGCAGCCCGGCTGGAGGGGGCTTCGAGCAGTACTTC.

This clonotype was found many times. The chain is built from TRBV28 and TRBJ2-5; D remains ambiguous. Trimming took 7 bases from V and 3 from J, leaving 12 bases between them. The CDR3 is made up of 13 amino acids. Germline CDR1 and CDR2: MDHEN and SYDVKM. The DNA for the CDR3 is TGTGCCAGCACTTATAGCAGCGAAGAGACCCAGTACTTC. This sequence encodes CASTYSSEETQYF.

This clonotype has ten or more counts. This rearrangement joins TRBV12-3 or TRBV12-4 to TRBJ1-1, with unresolved D. V shed 3 bases and J shed 1 base, with 18 bases lying between them. The CDR3 extends over 17 amino acids. The CDR3 DNA is TGTGCCAGCAGTTTTGAGGGAGGTAGGTCATCGAACACTGAAGCTTTCTTT. As protein: CASSFEGGRSSNTEAFF.

This clonotype was found many times. V and J are TRBV29-1 and TRBJ2-7; TRBD2 agrees at 11 bases. Germline V lookup: CDR1 SQVTM, CDR2 ANQGSEA. This CDR3 is built from 15 residues. The ends lost 5 bases at V and 3 bases at J; junction bases unmatched: 9. The CDR3: CSVHGTSGSHYEQYF. In nucleotides, the CDR3 is TGCAGCGTTCACGGGACTAGCGGTTCCCACTACGAGCAGTACTTC.

This clonotype turned up a few times. V and J are TRBV7-6 and TRBJ1-3; weak D call: TRBD1 (5 bases). The V gene lost 5 bases and the J gene lost 0 bases, with 20 bases spanning the gap. CDR1 and CDR2 from the germline V gene are SGHVS and FNYEAQ. The CDR3 has 18 amino acids. The CDR3 protein is CASSPRYRGSSSGNTIYF. The DNA of the CDR3 is TGTGCCAGCAGCCCGAGGTATAGGGGCTCCTCCTCTGGAAACACCATATATTTT.

This clonotype was seen only once. This sequence joins TRBV5-8 and TRBJ2-7; TRBD1 might be the D (6 bases). Germline V lookup: CDR1 SGHTS, CDR2 YDEGEE. V was shortened by 5 bases and J by 2 bases, with 14 bases between the two germline ends. CDR3 size: 14 residues. As DNA, the CDR3 is TGTGCCAGCAGACCCCCAGGGGTCCCCTACGAGCAGTACTTC. Translating gives CASRPPGVPYEQYF.

This clonotype was counted many times. The rearrangement links TRBV20-1 to TRBJ2-3, with 8 bases fitting TRBD1. The CDR3 length is 14 residues. With V trimmed by 6 bases and J by 3 bases, 8 bases remained unmatched. Germline V gene data show CDR1 as DFQATT and CDR2 as SNEGSKA (reference sequence). The CDR3 here is CSAPGQGGTDTQYF. CDR3 in DNA: TGCAGTGCCCCCGGACAGGGTGGGACAGATACGCAGTATTTT.

This clonotype was counted many times. The V gene is TRBV16, the J gene TRBJ2-7; D may correspond to TRBD1 or TRBD2 (5 bases each). The germline gives CDR1 KGHSY, CDR2 FQNENV. CDR3 size: 16 residues. V shed 8 bases and J shed 3 bases, with 23 bases lying between them. The CDR3 sequence: CASRSPPGRGIYEQYF. The CDR3 DNA reads TGTGCCAGCCGCTCGCCACCGGGACGGGGAATCTACGAGCAGTACTTC. Drawing the rest from reference TRBV16 and TRBJ2-7, the complete variable domain is GEEVAQTPKHLVRGEGQKAKLYCAPIKGHSYVFWYQQVLKNEFKFLISFQNENVFDETGMPKERFSAKCLPNSPCSLEIQATKLEDSAVYFCASRSPPGRGIYEQYFGPGTRLTVT.

The table lists this clonotype with many counts. The chain links TRBV25-1 to TRBJ1-3; D gene ambiguous. Deletions cut 0 bases from V and 0 bases from J, with 12 bases between. Germline-derived CDR1 and CDR2 are MGHDK and SYGVNS. The CDR3 consists of 17 residues. The CDR3 region is CASSEYNGSPSGNTIYF. CDR3 coding DNA: TGTGCCAGCAGTGAATATAACGGCAGCCCCTCTGGAAACACCATATATTTT.

This clonotype has at least ten counts. The chain couples TRBV6-1 to TRBJ2-1, with 9 bases identical to TRBD2. The germline V gene encodes CDR1 MNHNS and CDR2 SASEGT. Trimming took 7 bases from V and 8 from J; bases not matched to a gene: 9. This CDR3 comprises 14 residues. The CDR3 nucleotides are TGTGCCAGCAAGGGGGGACTAGCTTTCCATGAGCAGTTCTTC. Its protein product is CASKGGLAFHEQFF.

Many counts were recorded for this clonotype. J is TRBJ2-5 and V is TRBV11-1; 11 positions agree with TRBD2. CDR3 length: 16 amino acids. After removal of 7 bases from V and 5 bases from J, the junction contained 12 bases not matched to a gene. Per germline, CDR1 SGHAT and CDR2 FQDESV (reference sequence). The CDR3 coding sequence is TGTGCCAGCAACCAAGGACTAGCGGGTCGGGCGGAGACCCAGTACTTC. It translates to CASNQGLAGRAETQYF.

There are many counts of this clonotype. The J gene is TRBJ2-1, the V gene TRBV27, with 7 bases lining up with TRBD1. Germline CDR1 MNHEY, CDR2 SMNVEV (reference sequence). The CDR3 sequence is 14 residues long. The J segment lost 10 bases and the V segment lost 1 base, leaving 7 bases of the junction unmatched. The CDR3 is CASSLYAGGEEQFF. CDR3 bases: TGTGCCAGCAGTTTATACGCAGGGGGAGAAGAGCAGTTCTTC.

This clonotype showed up many times. This rearrangement joins TRBV3-1 to TRBJ2-2; the D gene is possibly TRBD2 (6 bases). The CDR3 runs 13 residues. The germline V and J ends were trimmed by 4 bases and 7 bases, with 10 bases remaining between them. Germline V gene lookup returns CDR1 LGHDT and CDR2 YNNKEL (reference sequence). CDR3 sequence reads: CASSPYGGGELFF. CDR3 nucleotide sequence: TGTGCCAGCAGCCCCTACGGGGGCGGGGAGCTGTTTTTT.

In its sample, this clonotype was seen many times. The chain recombines TRBV7-9 with TRBJ2-4; no definite D call. V was shortened by 2 bases and J by 5 bases, with 13 bases between the two germline ends. Per germline, CDR1 SEHNR and CDR2 FQNEAQ (reference sequence). The CDR3 spans 15 residues. The CDR3 DNA reads TGTGCCAGCAGCTTAATAAGGGTTTTTGAAAACATTCAGTACTTC. This sequence encodes CASSLIRVFENIQYF.

This clonotype was seen many times. The J gene is TRBJ2-7, the V gene TRBV15; D is unresolved. This CDR3 contains 17 residues. CDR1 LNHNV and CDR2 YYDKDF come from the germline V gene (reference sequence). With 3 bases removed from V and 0 bases from J, the gap between germline ends came to 18 bases. The CDR3 region has the DNA TGTGCCACCAGCAGTGACTTTGGATCATTGAGCTCCTACGAGCAGTACTTC. Translated: CATSSDFGSLSSYEQYF.

This clonotype appeared a few times. J is TRBJ2-6 and V is TRBV29-1, with D perhaps matching TRBD1 or TRBD2 (5 bases each). Germline V lookup: CDR1 SQVTM, CDR2 ANQGSEA. The CDR3 is made up of 14 amino acids. V was shortened by 5 bases and J by 3 bases, with 11 bases between the two germline ends. This CDR3 is CSVLGADGANVLTF. DNA of the CDR3: TGCAGCGTTCTCGGGGCGGATGGGGCCAACGTCCTGACTTTC.

This clonotype was seen repeatedly, ten times or more. The chain has TRBV9 and TRBJ2-7, with D tentatively TRBD2 (5 bases). V was cut by 4 bases and J by 0 bases, with 14 bases left in between. This CDR3 spans 15 amino acids. From germline, CDR1 is SGDLS and CDR2 YYNGEE. CDR3 sequence: CASSPAGRSSYEQYF. In nucleotides, the CDR3 is TGTGCCAGCAGCCCCGCGGGTAGGAGCTCCTACGAGCAGTACTTC.

This clonotype has ten or more counts. This sequence joins TRBV6-1 and TRBJ2-5, with TRBD1 as a possible D gene (6 bases). The germline gives CDR1 MNHNS, CDR2 SASEGT. With 5 bases removed from V and 4 bases from J, the gap between germline ends came to 17 bases. This CDR3 region has 15 residues. DNA for the CDR3: TGTGCCAGCAGTCCAGGGGTTGGGGGAAGAGAGACCCAGTACTTC. Encoded protein: CASSPGVGGRETQYF.